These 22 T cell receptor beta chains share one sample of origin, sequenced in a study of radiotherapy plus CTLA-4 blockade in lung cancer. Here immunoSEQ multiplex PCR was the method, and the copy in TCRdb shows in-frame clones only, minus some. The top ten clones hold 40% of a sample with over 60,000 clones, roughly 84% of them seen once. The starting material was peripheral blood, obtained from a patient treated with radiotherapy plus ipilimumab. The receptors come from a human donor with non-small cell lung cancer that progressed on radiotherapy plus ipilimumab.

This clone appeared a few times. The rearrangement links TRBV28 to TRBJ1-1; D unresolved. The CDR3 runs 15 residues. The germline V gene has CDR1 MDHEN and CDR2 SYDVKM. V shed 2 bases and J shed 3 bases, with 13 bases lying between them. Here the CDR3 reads CASSLEALSDTEAFF. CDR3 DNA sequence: TGTGCCAGCAGTTTAGAGGCACTCAGCGACACTGAAGCTTTCTTT.

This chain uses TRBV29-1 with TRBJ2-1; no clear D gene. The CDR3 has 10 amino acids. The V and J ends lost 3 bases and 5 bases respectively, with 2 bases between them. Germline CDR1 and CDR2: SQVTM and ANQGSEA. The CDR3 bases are TGCAGCGTTGACAACAATGAGCAGTTCTTC. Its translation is CSVDNNEQFF.

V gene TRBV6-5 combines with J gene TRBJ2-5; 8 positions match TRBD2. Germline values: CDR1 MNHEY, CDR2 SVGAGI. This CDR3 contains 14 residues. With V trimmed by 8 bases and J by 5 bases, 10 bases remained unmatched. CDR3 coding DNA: TGTGCCAGCTACAGCGGGAGTAGTGGGGAGACCCAGTACTTC. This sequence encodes CASYSGSSGETQYF.

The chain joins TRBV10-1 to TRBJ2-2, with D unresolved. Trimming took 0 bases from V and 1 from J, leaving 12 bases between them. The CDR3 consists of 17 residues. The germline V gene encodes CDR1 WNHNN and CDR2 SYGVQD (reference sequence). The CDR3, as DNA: TGCGCCAGCAGTGAGTCGTTGGTTTCACAGAACACCGGGGAGCTGTTTTTT. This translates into CASSESLVSQNTGELFF.

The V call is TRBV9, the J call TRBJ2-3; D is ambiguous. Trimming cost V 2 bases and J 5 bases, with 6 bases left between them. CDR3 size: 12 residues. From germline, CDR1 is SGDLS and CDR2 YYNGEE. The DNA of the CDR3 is TGTGCCAGCAGCGTGTGGGGAGATACGCAGTATTTT. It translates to CASSVWGDTQYF.

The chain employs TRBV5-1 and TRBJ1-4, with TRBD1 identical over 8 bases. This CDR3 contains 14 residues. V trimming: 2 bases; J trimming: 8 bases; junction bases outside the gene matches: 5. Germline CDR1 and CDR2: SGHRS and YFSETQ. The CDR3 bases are TGCGCCAGCAGCTTCCAGGGGGCCGGGGAAAAACTGTTTTTT. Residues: CASSFQGAGEKLFF.

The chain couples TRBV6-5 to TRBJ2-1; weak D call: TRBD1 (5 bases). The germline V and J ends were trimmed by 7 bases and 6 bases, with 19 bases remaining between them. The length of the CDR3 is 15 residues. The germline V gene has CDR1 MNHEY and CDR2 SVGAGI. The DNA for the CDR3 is TGTGCCAGCAAAAGTTTTGGACAATCGGCCAATGAGCAGTTCTTC. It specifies CASKSFGQSANEQFF.

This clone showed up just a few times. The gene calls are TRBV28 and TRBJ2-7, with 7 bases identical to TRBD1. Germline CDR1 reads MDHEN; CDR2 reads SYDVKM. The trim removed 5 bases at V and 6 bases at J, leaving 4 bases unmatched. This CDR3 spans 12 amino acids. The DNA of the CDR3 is TGTGCCAGCAGTGACAGGGTGGGCGAGCAGTACGTC. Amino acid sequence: CASSDRVGEQYV.

In DNA, the CDR3 is TGTGCCAGCAGTTTGGCGGTAAACACTGAAGCTTTCTTT. It yields the protein CASSLAVNTEAFF. The V call is TRBV6-5, the J call TRBJ1-1; no reliable D call. V lost 4 bases to trimming and J lost 2 bases, with 8 bases between them. The CDR3 contains 13 residues. Germline V gives CDR1 MNHEY, CDR2 SVGAGI.

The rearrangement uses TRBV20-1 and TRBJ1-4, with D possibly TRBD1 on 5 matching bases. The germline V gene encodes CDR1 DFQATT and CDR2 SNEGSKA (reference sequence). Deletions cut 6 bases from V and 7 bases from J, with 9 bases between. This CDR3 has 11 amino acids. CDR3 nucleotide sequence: TGCAGTGCCGACGACAGTGAAAAACTGTTTTTT. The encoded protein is CSADDSEKLFF.

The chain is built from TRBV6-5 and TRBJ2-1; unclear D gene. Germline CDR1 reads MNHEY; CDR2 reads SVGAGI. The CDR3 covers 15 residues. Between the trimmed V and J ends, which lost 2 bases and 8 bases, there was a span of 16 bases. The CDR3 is CASSYVKGESDEQFF. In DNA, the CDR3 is TGTGCCAGCAGTTACGTAAAGGGTGAGTCCGATGAGCAGTTCTTC.

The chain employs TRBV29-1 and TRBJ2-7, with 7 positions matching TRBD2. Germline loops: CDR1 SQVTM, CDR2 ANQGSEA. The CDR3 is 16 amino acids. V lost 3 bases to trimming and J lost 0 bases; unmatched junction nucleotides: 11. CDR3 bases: TGCAGCGTTGATGGGTCGACTAGCTCGAGCTCCTACGAGCAGTACTTC. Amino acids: CSVDGSTSSSSYEQYF.

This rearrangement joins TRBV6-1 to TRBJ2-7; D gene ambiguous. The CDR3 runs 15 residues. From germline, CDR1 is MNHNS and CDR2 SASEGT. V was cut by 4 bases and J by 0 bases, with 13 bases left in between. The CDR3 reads CASSGTGGPSYEQYF. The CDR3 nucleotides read TGTGCCAGCAGTGGAACGGGTGGACCCTCCTACGAGCAGTACTTC.

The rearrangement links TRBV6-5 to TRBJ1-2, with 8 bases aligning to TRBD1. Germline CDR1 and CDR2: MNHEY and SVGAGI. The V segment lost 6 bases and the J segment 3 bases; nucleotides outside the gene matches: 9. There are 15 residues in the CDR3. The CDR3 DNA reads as TGTGCCAGCAGCCTTTTGACAGGGGTCGACTATGGCTACACCTTC. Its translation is CASSLLTGVDYGYTF.

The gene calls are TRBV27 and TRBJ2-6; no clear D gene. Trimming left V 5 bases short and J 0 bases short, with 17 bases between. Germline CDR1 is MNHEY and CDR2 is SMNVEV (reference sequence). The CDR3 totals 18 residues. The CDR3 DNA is TGTGCCAGCAGTCCCTCGTGGGCCAGCCCCTCTGGGGCCAACGTCCTGACTTTC. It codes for CASSPSWASPSGANVLTF.

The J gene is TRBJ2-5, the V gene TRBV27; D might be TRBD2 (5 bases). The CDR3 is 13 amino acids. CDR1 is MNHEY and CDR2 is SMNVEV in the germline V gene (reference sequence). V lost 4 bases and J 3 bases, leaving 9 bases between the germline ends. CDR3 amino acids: CASSSYGKETQYF. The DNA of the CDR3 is TGTGCCAGCAGTTCATACGGGAAAGAGACCCAGTACTTC.

CDR3 DNA sequence: TGTGCCAGTGGCGGGGGACTTCAGAGCTCTGGGGCCAACGTCCTGACTTTC. Translating it yields CASGGGLQSSGANVLTF. The V call is TRBV28, the J call TRBJ2-6; 7 bases align to TRBD2. The CDR3 consists of 17 residues. The junction had 11 bases not matched to a gene; V was cut back by 9 bases and J by 0 bases. Germline CDR1 and CDR2: MDHEN and SYDVKM. The entire variable domain, with the rest obtained from reference TRBV28 and TRBJ2-6, is as follows: DVKVTQSSRYLVKRTGEKVFLECVQDMDHENMFWYRQDPGLGLRLIYFSYDVKMKEKGDIPEGYSVSREKKERFSLILESASTNQTSMYLCASGGGLQSSGANVLTFGAGSRLTVL.

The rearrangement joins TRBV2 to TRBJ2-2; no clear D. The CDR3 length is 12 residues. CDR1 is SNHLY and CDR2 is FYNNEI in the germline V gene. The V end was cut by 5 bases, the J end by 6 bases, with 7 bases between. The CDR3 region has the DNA TGTGCCAGCAGTCTAGTTCCCGGGGAGCTGTTTTTT. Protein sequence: CASSLVPGELFF.

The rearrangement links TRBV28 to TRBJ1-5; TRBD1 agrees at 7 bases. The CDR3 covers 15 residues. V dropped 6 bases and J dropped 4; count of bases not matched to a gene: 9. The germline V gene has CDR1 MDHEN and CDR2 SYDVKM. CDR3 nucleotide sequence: TGTGCCAGCAGGCGACAGGGAGGAGGAAATCAGCCCCAGCATTTT. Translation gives CASRRQGGGNQPQHF.

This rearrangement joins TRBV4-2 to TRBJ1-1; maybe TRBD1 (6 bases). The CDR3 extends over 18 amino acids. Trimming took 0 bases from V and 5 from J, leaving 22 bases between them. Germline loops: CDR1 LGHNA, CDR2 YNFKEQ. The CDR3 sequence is CASSQDGGHGGGETEAFF. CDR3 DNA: TGTGCCAGCAGCCAAGACGGGGGGCACGGGGGCGGCGAAACTGAAGCTTTCTTT.

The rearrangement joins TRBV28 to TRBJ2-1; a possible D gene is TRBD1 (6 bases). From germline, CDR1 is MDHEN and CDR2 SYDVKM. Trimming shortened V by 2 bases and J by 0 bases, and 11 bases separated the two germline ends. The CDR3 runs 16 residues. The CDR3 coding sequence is TGTGCCAGCAGTTTAATGGTGACAGGCTCCTACAATGAGCAGTTCTTC. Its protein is CASSLMVTGSYNEQFF.

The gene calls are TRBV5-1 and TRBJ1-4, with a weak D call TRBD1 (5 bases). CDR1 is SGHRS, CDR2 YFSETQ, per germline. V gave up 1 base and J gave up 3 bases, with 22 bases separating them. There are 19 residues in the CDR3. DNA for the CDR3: TGCGCCAGCAGCTTGCCTCGATTCAGGGAAAAGGGGCCTAATGAAAAACTGTTTTTT. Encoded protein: CASSLPRFREKGPNEKLFF.